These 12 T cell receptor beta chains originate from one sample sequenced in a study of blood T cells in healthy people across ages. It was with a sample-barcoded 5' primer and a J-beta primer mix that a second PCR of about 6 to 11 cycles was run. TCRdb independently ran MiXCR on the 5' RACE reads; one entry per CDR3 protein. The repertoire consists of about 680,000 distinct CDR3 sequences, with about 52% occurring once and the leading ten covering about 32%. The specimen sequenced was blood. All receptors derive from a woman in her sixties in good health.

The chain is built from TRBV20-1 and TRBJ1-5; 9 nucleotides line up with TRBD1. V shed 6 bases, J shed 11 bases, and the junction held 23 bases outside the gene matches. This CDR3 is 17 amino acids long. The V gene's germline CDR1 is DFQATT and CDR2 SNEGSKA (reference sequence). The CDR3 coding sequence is TGCAGTGCCCGACCCCGGGAGACAGGGGGGTCGAGTTTAGCCCAGCATTTT. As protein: CSARPRETGGSSLAQHF.

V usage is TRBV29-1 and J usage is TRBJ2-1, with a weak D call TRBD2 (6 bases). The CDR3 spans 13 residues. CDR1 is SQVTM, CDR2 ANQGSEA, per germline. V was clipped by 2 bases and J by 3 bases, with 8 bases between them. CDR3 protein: CSVERGSYNEQFF. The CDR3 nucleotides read TGCAGCGTTGAACGGGGGAGCTACAATGAGCAGTTCTTC.

The CDR3 sequence: CASSLESSGCYEQYF. The CDR3 DNA is TGTGCCAGCAGCTTAGAGTCTAGCGGTTGCTACGAGCAGTACTTC. V usage is TRBV7-2 and J usage is TRBJ2-5; 7 bases are shared with TRBD2. The end of the DNA fits TRBJ2-7 better, so the J call may be wrong. Germline V lookup: CDR1 SGHTA, CDR2 FQGNSA. This CDR3 is 15 amino acids long.

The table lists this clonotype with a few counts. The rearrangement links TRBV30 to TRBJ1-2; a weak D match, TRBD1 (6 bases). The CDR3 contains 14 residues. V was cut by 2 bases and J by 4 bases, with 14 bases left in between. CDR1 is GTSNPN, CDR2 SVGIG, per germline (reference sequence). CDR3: CAWSTGGGTYGYTF. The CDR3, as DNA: TGTGCCTGGAGTACCGGAGGGGGGACCTATGGCTACACCTTC.

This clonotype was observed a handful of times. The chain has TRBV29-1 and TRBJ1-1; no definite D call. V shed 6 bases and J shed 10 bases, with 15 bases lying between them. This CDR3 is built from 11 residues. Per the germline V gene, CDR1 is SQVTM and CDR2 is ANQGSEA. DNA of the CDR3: TGCAGCGTCGGGGAGGCGGGGTCAGCTTTCTTT. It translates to CSVGEAGSAFF.

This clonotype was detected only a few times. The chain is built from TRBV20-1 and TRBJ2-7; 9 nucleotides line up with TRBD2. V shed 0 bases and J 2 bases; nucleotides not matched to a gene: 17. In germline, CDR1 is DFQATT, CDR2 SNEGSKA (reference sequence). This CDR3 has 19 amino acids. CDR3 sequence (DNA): TGCAGTGCTAGAGATTTTTTCAGTAAGGGGGGACTAGCTACCTACGAGCAGTACTTC. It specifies CSARDFFSKGGLATYEQYF.

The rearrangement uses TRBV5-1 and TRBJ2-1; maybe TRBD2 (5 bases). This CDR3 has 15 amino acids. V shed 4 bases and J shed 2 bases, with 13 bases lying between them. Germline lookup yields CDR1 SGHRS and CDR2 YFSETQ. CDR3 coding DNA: TGCGCCAGCAGCCCCAGAGCGGAGACCTACAATGAGCAGTTCTTC. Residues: CASSPRAETYNEQFF.

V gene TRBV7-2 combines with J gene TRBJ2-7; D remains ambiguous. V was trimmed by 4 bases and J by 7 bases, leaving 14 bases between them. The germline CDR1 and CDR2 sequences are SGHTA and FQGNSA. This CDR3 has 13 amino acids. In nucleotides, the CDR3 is TGTGCCAGCAGCTACGGACCGTCTTGGGAGCAGTACTTC. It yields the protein CASSYGPSWEQYF.

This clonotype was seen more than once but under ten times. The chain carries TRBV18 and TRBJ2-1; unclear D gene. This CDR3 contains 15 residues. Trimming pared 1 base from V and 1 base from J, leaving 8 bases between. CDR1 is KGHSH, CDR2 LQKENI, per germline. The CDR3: CASSPLAASYNEQFF. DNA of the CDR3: TGTGCCAGCTCACCACTGGCGGCGTCCTACAATGAGCAGTTCTTC.

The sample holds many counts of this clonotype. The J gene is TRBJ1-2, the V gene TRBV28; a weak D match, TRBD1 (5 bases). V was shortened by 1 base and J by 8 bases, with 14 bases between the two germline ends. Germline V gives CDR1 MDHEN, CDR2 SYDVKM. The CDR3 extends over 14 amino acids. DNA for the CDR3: TGTGCCAGCAGTTTATTGTCGCAGGGAGGAGGCTACACCTTC. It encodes CASSLLSQGGGYTF.

CDR3 residues: CASSFQGAGDTQYF. CDR3 bases: TGTGCCAGCAGCTTCCAGGGGGCGGGAGATACGCAGTATTTT. The rearrangement links TRBV7-9 to TRBJ2-3; 8 nucleotides line up with TRBD1. The germline gives CDR1 SEHNR, CDR2 FQNEAQ (reference sequence). The trim removed 3 bases at V and 5 bases at J, leaving 4 bases unmatched. This CDR3 spans 14 amino acids.

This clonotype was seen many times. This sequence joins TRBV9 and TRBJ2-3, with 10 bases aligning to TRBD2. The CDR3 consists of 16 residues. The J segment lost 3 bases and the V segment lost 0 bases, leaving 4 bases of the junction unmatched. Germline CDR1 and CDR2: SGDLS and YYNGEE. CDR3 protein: CASSVGAGGPTDTQYF. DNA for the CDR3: TGTGCCAGCAGCGTAGGAGCGGGAGGGCCGACAGATACGCAGTATTTT.